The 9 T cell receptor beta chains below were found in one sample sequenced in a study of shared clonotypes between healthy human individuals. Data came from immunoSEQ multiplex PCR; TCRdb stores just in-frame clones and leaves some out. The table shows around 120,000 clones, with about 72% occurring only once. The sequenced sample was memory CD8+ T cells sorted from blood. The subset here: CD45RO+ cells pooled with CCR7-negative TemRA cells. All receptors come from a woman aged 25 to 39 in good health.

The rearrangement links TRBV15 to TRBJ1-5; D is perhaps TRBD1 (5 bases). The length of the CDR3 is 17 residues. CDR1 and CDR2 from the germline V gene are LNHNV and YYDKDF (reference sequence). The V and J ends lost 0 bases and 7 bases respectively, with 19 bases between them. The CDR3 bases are TGTGCCACCAGCAGAGATCACAGGCCTCTAGGGGAGCAGCCCCAGCATTTT. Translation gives CATSRDHRPLGEQPQHF.

The CDR3 DNA follows: TGTGCCAGCAGCTTAGCCCCATCGCTGGGAGCCTACGAGCAGTACTTC. It codes for CASSLAPSLGAYEQYF. The rearrangement uses TRBV7-8 and TRBJ2-7, with a possible D match to TRBD2 (5 bases). Germline loops: CDR1 SGHVS, CDR2 FQNEAQ. V lost 0 bases to trimming and J lost 2 bases, with 14 bases between them. This CDR3 comprises 16 residues.

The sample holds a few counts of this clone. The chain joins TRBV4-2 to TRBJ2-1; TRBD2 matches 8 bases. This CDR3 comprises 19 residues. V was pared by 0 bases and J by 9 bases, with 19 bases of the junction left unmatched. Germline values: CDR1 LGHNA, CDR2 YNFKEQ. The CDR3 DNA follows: TGTGCCAGCAGCCAAGATAATGCGGGAGGCCCTCCAGGTGGCGGTGAGCAGTTCTTC. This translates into CASSQDNAGGPPGGGEQFF.

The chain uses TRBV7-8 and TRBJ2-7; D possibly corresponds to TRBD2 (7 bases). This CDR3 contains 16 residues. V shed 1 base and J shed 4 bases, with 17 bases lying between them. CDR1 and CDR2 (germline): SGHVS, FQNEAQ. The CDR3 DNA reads TGTGCCAGCAGCTTAGAGGGCGGGGGCCCTAGATACGAGCAGTACTTC. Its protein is CASSLEGGGPRYEQYF.

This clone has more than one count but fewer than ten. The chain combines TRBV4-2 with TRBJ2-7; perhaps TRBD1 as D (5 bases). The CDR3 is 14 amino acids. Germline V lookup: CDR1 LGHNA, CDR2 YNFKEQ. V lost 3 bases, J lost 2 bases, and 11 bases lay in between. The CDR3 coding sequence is TGTGCCAGCAGCCAGCAGGACAAGACCTACGAGCAGTACTTC. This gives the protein CASSQQDKTYEQYF.

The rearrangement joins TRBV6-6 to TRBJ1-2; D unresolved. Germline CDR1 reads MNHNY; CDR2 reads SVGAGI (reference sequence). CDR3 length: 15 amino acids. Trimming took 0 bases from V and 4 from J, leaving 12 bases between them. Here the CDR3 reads CASSYSEQTFYGYTF. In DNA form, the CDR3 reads TGTGCCAGCAGTTACTCGGAGCAGACCTTCTATGGCTACACCTTC.

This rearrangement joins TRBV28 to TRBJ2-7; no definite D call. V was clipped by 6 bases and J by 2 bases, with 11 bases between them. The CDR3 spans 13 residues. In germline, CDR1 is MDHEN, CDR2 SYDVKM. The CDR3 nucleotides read TGTGCCAGCAGCCCGACCACTACCTACGAGCAGTACTTC. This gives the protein CASSPTTTYEQYF. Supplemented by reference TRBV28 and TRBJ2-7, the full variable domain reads DVKVTQSSRYLVKRTGEKVFLECVQDMDHENMFWYRQDPGLGLRLIYFSYDVKMKEKGDIPEGYSVSREKKERFSLILESASTNQTSMYLCASSPTTTYEQYFGPGTRLTVT.

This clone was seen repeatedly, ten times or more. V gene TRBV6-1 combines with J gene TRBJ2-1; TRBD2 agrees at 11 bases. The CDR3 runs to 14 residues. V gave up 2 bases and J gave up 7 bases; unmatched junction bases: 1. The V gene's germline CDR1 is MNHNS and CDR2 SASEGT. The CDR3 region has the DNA TGTGCCAGCAGTGAACTAGCGGGAGGTAATGAGCAGTTCTTC. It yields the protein CASSELAGGNEQFF.

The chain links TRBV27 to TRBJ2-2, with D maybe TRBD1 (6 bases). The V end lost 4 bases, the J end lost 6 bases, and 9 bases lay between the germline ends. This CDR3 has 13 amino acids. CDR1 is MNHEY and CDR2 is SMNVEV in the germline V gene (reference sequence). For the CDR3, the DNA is TGTGCCAGCAGTTCTCAGGGGTCCGGGGAGCTGTTTTTT. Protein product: CASSSQGSGELFF.